This TCR beta chain was identified during a study of T cell changes during pregnancy in multiple sclerosis. As regards this clone: At one end the junction does not follow the germline gene, possibly because of a read error.

Sequenced by immunoSEQ multiplex PCR; TCRdb stores in-frame clones only, minus some. The sample shows 35,000 to 55,000 clones, about 93% of them seen only once. The CDR3 runs to 15 residues. Germline loops: CDR1 SNHLY, CDR2 FYNNEI. The sequence came from a female donor with multiple sclerosis, enrolled in a pregnancy study. Material: CD4+ T cells from peripheral blood mononuclear cells, obtained before pregnancy. The chain links TRBV2 to TRBJ2-1; TRBD1 aligns across 9 bases. The CDR3 spells CASREGGGQGNEQFF. CDR3 in DNA: TGTGCCAGCAGAGAAGGGGGGGGACAGGGTAATGAGCAGTTCTTC.